This T cell receptor (beta chain) was sequenced in a study of response to subunit inactivated influenza vaccine. The CDR3 is 15 residues long. CDR1 and CDR2 (germline): SGHVS, FQNEAQ. Trimming took off 0 bases at V and 1 base at J, with 8 bases between the two ends. Using its own MiXCR run on the RT-PCR reads, TCRdb lists one record per CDR3 protein. This repertoire shows 540,000 or so distinct CDR3 sequences, 13% found once; its top ten account for 13%. This rearrangement joins TRBV7-8 to TRBJ2-3; no definite D call. The starting material was PBMCs from blood, obtained roughly 47 days after vaccination. This clonotype was obtained from a man between 45 and 60 years old who received an inactivated influenza vaccine. The CDR3 protein is CASSLARHRTDTQYF. CDR3 nucleotide sequence: TGTGCCAGCAGCTTAGCGAGGCACCGCACAGATACGCAGTATTTT. Full variable domain (missing parts from reference TRBV7-8 and TRBJ2-3): GAGVSQSPRYKVAKRGQDVALRCDPISGHVSLFWYQQALGQGPEFLTYFQNEAQLDKSGLPSDRFFAERPEGSVSTLKIQRTQQEDSAVYLCASSLARHRTDTQYFGPGTRLTVL.